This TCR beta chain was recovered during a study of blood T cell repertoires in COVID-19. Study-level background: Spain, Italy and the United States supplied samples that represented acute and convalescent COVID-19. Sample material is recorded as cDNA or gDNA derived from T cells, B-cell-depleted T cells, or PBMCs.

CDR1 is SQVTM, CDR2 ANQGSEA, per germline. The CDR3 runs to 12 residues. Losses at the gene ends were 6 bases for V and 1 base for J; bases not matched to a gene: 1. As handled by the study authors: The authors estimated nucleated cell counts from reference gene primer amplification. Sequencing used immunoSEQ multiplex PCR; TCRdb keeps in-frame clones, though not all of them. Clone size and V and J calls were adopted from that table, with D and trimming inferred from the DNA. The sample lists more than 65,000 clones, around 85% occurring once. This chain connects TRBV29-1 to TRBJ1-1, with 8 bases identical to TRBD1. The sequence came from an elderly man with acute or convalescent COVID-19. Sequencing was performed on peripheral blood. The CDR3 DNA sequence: TGCAGCGTGGGGACAGGGAACACTGAAGCTTTCTTT. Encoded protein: CSVGTGNTEAFF.